One sample yielded the 20 T cell receptor beta chains listed below, sequenced in a study of technical replicates of blood from a handful of donors. Assay: immunoSEQ multiplex PCR; the TCRdb copy retains only in-frame clones and omits some. The sample gives about 82,000 clones, about 93% of which show up once; 0.39% is in the top ten. The source material was T cells isolated from PBMCs. The receptors were sampled from a human donor in good health.

The V gene is TRBV28, the J gene TRBJ1-5; 7 bases line up with TRBD1. J was trimmed by 3 bases and V by 8 bases; bases with no gene match: 4. This CDR3 is built from 13 residues. Germline assignment: CDR1 MDHEN and CDR2 SYDVKM. CDR3 amino acids: CASRTGDNQPQHF. The DNA for the CDR3 is TGTGCCAGCCGGACAGGAGACAATCAGCCCCAGCATTTT.

The V and J genes are TRBV2 and TRBJ2-1, with 7 bases matching TRBD1. The CDR3 loop spans 15 amino acids. Trimming cost V 7 bases and J 4 bases; bases outside gene matches: 10. Germline values: CDR1 SNHLY, CDR2 FYNNEI. CDR3 sequence (DNA): TGTGCCAGCAAAAATGACAGGGAAGGGTACAATGAGCAGTTCTTC. It yields the protein CASKNDREGYNEQFF. Complete variable domain (other parts from reference TRBV2 and TRBJ2-1): EPEVTQTPSHQVTQMGQEVILRCVPISNHLYFYWYRQILGQKVEFLVSFYNNEISEKSEIFDDQFSVERPDGSNFTLKIRSTKLEDSAMYFCASKNDREGYNEQFFGPGTRLTVL.

J is TRBJ2-7 and V is TRBV11-3; TRBD1 aligns across 7 bases. V shed 4 bases, J shed 4 bases, and the junction held 1 base outside the gene matches. The CDR3 is 12 amino acids. The V gene's germline CDR1 is SGHNT and CDR2 YENEEA. CDR3: CASSWTGYEQYF. CDR3 bases: TGTGCCAGCAGCTGGACAGGATACGAGCAGTACTTC.

The genes are TRBV5-8 and TRBJ2-7, with D uncertain. Germline assignment: CDR1 SGHTS and CDR2 YDEGEE. V gave up 2 bases and J gave up 6 bases, with 3 bases separating them. This CDR3 contains 10 residues. CDR3 bases: TGTGCCAGCAGCTTCCTCGAGCAGTACTTC. Encoded protein: CASSFLEQYF.

V usage is TRBV7-9 and J usage is TRBJ2-5; D possibly corresponds to TRBD1 (5 bases). The CDR3 is 13 residues long. Germline lookup yields CDR1 SEHNR and CDR2 FQNEAQ (reference sequence). Trimming stripped 2 bases from V and 5 bases from J, with 9 bases between. In DNA, the CDR3 is TGTGCCAGCAGCTTACCAGGGCTGGAGACCCAGTACTTC. Translating gives CASSLPGLETQYF.

The CDR3 is CASSLAPGNTEAFF. CDR3 nucleotides: TGTGCCAGCAGCTTGGCGCCAGGGAACACTGAAGCTTTCTTT. This rearrangement joins TRBV5-6 to TRBJ1-1; D gene unclear. The CDR3 spans 14 residues. The V gene lost 0 bases and the J gene lost 1 base, with 7 bases spanning the gap. Germline V CDR1 and CDR2: SGHDT, YYEEEE.

The chain employs TRBV28 and TRBJ1-1; TRBD1 agrees at 9 bases. The CDR3 has 17 residues. V shed 5 bases, J shed 1 base, and the junction held 11 bases outside the gene matches. CDR1 and CDR2 (germline): MDHEN, SYDVKM. CDR3 sequence (DNA): TGTGCCAGCAGTGGGACAGGGTGGCGTAAAGCGAACACTGAAGCTTTCTTT. Translating it yields CASSGTGWRKANTEAFF.

This clone was recorded only once. This rearrangement joins TRBV4-1 to TRBJ2-7, with D maybe TRBD2 (5 bases). Trimming shortened V by 1 base and J by 0 bases, and 13 bases separated the two germline ends. CDR1 is MGHRA and CDR2 is YSYEKL in the germline V gene. CDR3 size: 16 residues. The CDR3, as DNA: TGCGCCAGCAGCCAAGGGCCCCGGGGAAGCTCCTACGAGCAGTACTTC. This encodes CASSQGPRGSSYEQYF.

This clone was seen a few times. The junction departs from germline at one end; a sequencing error may be responsible. The J gene is TRBJ2-5, the V gene TRBV7-7, with TRBD1 identical over 10 bases. There are 14 residues in the CDR3. Looked up from germline, CDR1 is SSHAT and CDR2 is FNYEAQ (reference sequence). The CDR3 DNA follows: TGTGCTAGCAGCTTGACAGGGGGCGGGGAGACCCAGTACTTC. Its translation: CASSLTGGGETQYF. The full variable domain, rest sourced from reference TRBV7-7 and TRBJ2-5, is GAGVSQSPRYKVTKRGQDVTLRCDPISSHATLYWYQQALGQGPEFLTYFNYEAQPDKSGLPSDRFSAERPEGSISTLTIQRTEQRDSAMYRCASSLTGGGETQYFGPGTRLLVL.

This clone appeared a single time. The J gene is TRBJ2-5, the V gene TRBV6-4; possible D gene TRBD2, 6 bases. Germline values: CDR1 MRHNA, CDR2 SNTAGT. The length of the CDR3 is 13 residues. V lost 5 bases and J lost 4, with 11 bases in between. The CDR3 DNA reads TGTGCCAGCAGTACCCGGGACTTAGAGACCCAGTACTTC. Its protein product is CASSTRDLETQYF.

The genes are TRBV28 and TRBJ2-7; 8 nucleotides align to TRBD1. The J segment lost 5 bases and the V segment lost 8 bases, leaving 20 bases of the junction unmatched. This CDR3 has 17 amino acids. Germline V gene lookup returns CDR1 MDHEN and CDR2 SYDVKM. CDR3 protein: CASVTELWTGSKDEQYF. CDR3 bases: TGTGCCAGCGTTACAGAACTTTGGACAGGGTCGAAGGACGAGCAGTACTTC.

In its sample, this clone was seen once. The chain has TRBV28 and TRBJ2-4; a weak D match, TRBD1 (5 bases). Germline V lookup: CDR1 MDHEN, CDR2 SYDVKM. This CDR3 is built from 13 residues. Trimming cost V 6 bases and J 0 bases, with 6 bases left between them. CDR3 DNA sequence: TGTGCCAGCAGAGGGGTAGCCAAAAACATTCAGTACTTC. This sequence encodes CASRGVAKNIQYF.

This clone was seen a single time. The chain has TRBV4-2 and TRBJ1-4; TRBD1 agrees at 7 bases. V trimming: 0 bases; J trimming: 7 bases; junction bases outside the gene matches: 5. There are 15 residues in the CDR3. Germline V CDR1 and CDR2: LGHNA, YNFKEQ. This chain's CDR3 is CASSQDGQEAEKLFF. The CDR3 region has the DNA TGTGCCAGCAGCCAAGATGGACAGGAGGCTGAAAAACTGTTTTTT.

DNA of the CDR3: TGTGCCAGTAGTATAGTTGGCGGGGGAATGAATGAGCAGTTCTTC. It codes for CASSIVGGGMNEQFF. The chain recombines TRBV19 with TRBJ2-1; 7 bases agree with TRBD2. With V trimmed by 1 base and J by 7 bases, 7 bases remained unmatched. This CDR3 is 15 amino acids long. Germline V gene sequence: CDR1 LNHDA, CDR2 SQIVND (reference sequence). Full variable domain (outside the CDR3, taken from reference TRBV19 and TRBJ2-1): DGGITQSPKYLFRKEGQNVTLSCEQNLNHDAMYWYRQDPGQGLRLIYYSQIVNDFQKGDIAEGYSVSREKKESFPLTVTSAQKNPTAFYLCASSIVGGGMNEQFFGPGTRLTVL.

The chain recombines TRBV29-1 with TRBJ2-7, with 7 bases lining up with TRBD2. The V and J ends lost 4 bases and 2 bases, in that order; junction bases with no gene match: 11. Germline V gene sequence: CDR1 SQVTM, CDR2 ANQGSEA. The CDR3 loop spans 15 amino acids. CDR3 amino acids: CSVVGRPPVPYEQYF. The CDR3 coding sequence is TGCAGCGTTGTCGGGAGGCCTCCTGTACCCTACGAGCAGTACTTC.

The chain employs TRBV5-8 and TRBJ2-7; D possibly corresponds to TRBD1 (5 bases). Germline-derived CDR1 and CDR2 are SGHTS and YDEGEE. The CDR3 spans 12 residues. Deletions cut 0 bases from V and 6 bases from J, with 7 bases between. The CDR3 DNA sequence: TGTGCCAGCAGCTTGGGTGGGGCCGAGCAGTACTTC. Its translation: CASSLGGAEQYF.

V usage is TRBV5-1 and J usage is TRBJ2-5; 10 positions match TRBD2. Losses at the gene ends were 2 bases for V and 7 bases for J; bases not matched to a gene: 8. The CDR3 contains 15 residues. CDR1 is SGHRS, CDR2 YFSETQ, per germline. CDR3 in DNA: TGCGCCAGCAGCTTACCTAGCGGGAGCCAGGGGACCCAGTACTTC. This sequence encodes CASSLPSGSQGTQYF.

V is TRBV5-4 and J is TRBJ2-3; D is perhaps TRBD1 (6 bases). Trimming pared 2 bases from V and 0 bases from J, leaving 10 bases between. This CDR3 contains 15 residues. Germline V CDR1 and CDR2: SGHNT, YYREEE (reference sequence). The CDR3 sequence: CASSFDRSSTDTQYF. CDR3 DNA: TGTGCCAGCAGCTTCGACAGGTCTAGCACAGATACGCAGTATTTT.

The chain combines TRBV10-3 with TRBJ2-1; D gene unclear. Trimming removed 0 bases from V and 5 bases from J, with 11 bases in between. The CDR3 runs 15 residues. Germline CDR1 reads ENHRY; CDR2 reads SYGVKD. As DNA, the CDR3 is TGTGCCATCAGTGAGTCGGGTAGCATTAACAATGAGCAGTTCTTC. The encoded protein is CAISESGSINNEQFF.

The chain combines TRBV5-6 with TRBJ1-4, with D tentatively TRBD1 (6 bases). The ends were cut back, 2 bases at V and 8 bases at J, with 19 bases in the middle. Germline assignment: CDR1 SGHDT and CDR2 YYEEEE. The CDR3 is made up of 16 amino acids. The CDR3 is CASSLGSGTTYEKLFF. The CDR3, as DNA: TGTGCCAGCAGCTTAGGTAGCGGGACAACCTACGAAAAACTGTTTTTT.